The clone carrying this TCR beta chain is a singleton in its sample. Authors' analysis steps: Reference gene primer amplification yielded estimated nucleated cell counts. TCRdb's table, derived via immunoSEQ multiplex PCR, lists solely in-frame clones and lacks some. V and J calls and clone size are those listed in that table; D and trimming were worked out from the DNA. The sample holds just under 150,000 clones, around four fifths seen once. These data belong to a study of blood T cell repertoires in COVID-19. Across the whole study: Researchers got acute and convalescent COVID-19 samples from the United States, Italy and Spain. PBMCs, B-cell-depleted T cells, or T cells provided the cDNA or gDNA that made up the material.

The specimen sequenced was peripheral blood. The source of this sequence is a human donor in a cohort sampled during active COVID-19.

CDR3 in amino acids: CASSYLSSTGKNEQYF. The DNA of the CDR3 is TGTGCCAGCAGTTACTTGAGTTCGACAGGGAAAAACGAGCAGTACTTC. This chain uses TRBV6-6 with TRBJ2-7; 7 bases match TRBD1. Germline V lookup: CDR1 MNHNY, CDR2 SVGAGI (reference sequence). The CDR3 runs to 16 residues. Unmatched junction bases numbered 11, after V lost 1 base and J lost 5 bases.